The present TCR beta chain was sequenced within a study of CD8 T cells in ankylosing spondylitis. General study findings and limits: As reported, disease-linked clones showed significant enrichment in matched ankylosing spondylitis synovial fluid. Past research had described some motif variants in reactive arthritis synovial fluid and blood. Apparently characteristic of ankylosing spondylitis blood was a TCR beta motif (roughly 8 highly homologous variants).

This clonotype was counted only a few times. No antigen is known for it. Libraries of TCR beta came from quantitative 5'-RACE with molecular barcodes. In TCRdb, the 5' RACE reads were re-called with MiXCR into one record per CDR3 protein. The table has some 840,000 distinct CDR3 sequences, roughly 10% seen once. This CDR3 region has 12 residues. The germline CDR1 and CDR2 sequences are DFQATT and SNEGSKA (reference sequence). Trimming cost V 3 bases and J 8 bases, with 11 bases left between them. The sample taken for sequencing was blood, either unsorted or a sorted T cell fraction (not recorded which). This TCR was recovered from a male donor with ankylosing spondylitis. The chain couples TRBV20-1 to TRBJ2-1, with D maybe TRBD1 (6 bases). The CDR3 sequence is CSASLGAYEQFF. CDR3 nucleotides: TGCAGTGCTAGTTTGGGGGCTTATGAGCAGTTCTTC.